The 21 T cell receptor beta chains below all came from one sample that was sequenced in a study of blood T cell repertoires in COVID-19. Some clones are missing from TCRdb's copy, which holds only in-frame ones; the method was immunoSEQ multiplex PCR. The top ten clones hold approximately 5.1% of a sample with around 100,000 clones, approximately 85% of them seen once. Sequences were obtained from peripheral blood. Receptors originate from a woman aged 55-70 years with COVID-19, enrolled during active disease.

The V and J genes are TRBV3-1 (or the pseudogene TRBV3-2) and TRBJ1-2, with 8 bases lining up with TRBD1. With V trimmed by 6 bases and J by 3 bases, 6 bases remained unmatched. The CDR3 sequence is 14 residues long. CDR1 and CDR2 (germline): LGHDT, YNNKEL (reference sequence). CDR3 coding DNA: TGTGCCAGCAGACCTGTGACAGGGGACTATGGCTACACCTTC. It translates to CASRPVTGDYGYTF.

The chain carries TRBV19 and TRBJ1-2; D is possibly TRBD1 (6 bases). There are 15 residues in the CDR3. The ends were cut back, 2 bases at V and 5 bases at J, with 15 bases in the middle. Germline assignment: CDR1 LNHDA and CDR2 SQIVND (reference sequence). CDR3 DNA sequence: TGTGCCAGTAGTATATACCACAGGGCTGGGTATGGCTACACCTTC. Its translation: CASSIYHRAGYGYTF.

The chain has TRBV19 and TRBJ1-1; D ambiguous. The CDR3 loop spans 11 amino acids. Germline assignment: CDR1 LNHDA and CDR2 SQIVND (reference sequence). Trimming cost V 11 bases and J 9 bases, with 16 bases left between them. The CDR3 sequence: CASAPGYQAFF. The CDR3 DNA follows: TGTGCCTCAGCCCCGGGGTATCAAGCTTTCTTT.

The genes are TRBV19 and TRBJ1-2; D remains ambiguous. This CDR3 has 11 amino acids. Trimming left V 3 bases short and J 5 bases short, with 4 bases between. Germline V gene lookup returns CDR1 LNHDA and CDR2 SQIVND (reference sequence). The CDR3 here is CASSIRYGYTF. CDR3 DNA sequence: TGTGCCAGTAGTATCCGGTATGGCTACACCTTC.

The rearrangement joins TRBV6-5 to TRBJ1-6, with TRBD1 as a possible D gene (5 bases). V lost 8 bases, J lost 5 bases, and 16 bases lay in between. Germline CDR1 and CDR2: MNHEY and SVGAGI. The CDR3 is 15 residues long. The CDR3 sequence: CASGGQATDNSPLHF. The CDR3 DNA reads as TGTGCCAGCGGAGGGCAGGCGACAGATAATTCACCCCTCCACTTT.

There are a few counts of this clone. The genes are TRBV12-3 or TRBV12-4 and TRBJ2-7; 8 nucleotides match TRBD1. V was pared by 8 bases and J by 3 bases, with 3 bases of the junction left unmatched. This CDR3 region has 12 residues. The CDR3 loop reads CASGGQGYEQYF. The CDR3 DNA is TGTGCCAGCGGCGGACAGGGCTACGAGCAGTACTTC.

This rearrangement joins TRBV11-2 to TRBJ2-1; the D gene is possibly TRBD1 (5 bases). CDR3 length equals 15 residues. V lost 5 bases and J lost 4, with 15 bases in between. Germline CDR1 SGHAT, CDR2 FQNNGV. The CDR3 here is CASSRQTTAYNEQFF. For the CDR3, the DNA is TGTGCCAGCAGCCGACAAACGACAGCTTACAATGAGCAGTTCTTC.

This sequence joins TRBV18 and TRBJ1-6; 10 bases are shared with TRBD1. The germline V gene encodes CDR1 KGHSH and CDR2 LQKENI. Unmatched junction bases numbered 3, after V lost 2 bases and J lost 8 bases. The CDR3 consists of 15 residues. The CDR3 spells CASSPFGTGDSPLHF. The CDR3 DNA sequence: TGTGCCAGCTCACCATTCGGGACAGGGGATTCACCCCTCCACTTT.

CDR3 protein: CASSSRRGGPTYEQYF. CDR3 sequence (DNA): TGTGCCAGCAGCTCCCGGCGCGGGGGCCCAACCTACGAGCAGTACTTC. This chain links TRBV13 with TRBJ2-7, with D perhaps TRBD2 (7 bases). Germline CDR1 PRHDT, CDR2 FYEKMQ (reference sequence). Trimming cost V 4 bases and J 2 bases, with 18 bases left between them. The CDR3 covers 16 residues.

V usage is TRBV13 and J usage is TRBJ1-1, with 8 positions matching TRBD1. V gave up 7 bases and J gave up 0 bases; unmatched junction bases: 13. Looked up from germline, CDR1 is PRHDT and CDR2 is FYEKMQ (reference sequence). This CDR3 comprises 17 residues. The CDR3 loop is CASTDRGRMGMNTEAFF. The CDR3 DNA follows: TGTGCCAGCACCGACAGGGGCAGGATGGGCATGAACACTGAAGCTTTCTTT.

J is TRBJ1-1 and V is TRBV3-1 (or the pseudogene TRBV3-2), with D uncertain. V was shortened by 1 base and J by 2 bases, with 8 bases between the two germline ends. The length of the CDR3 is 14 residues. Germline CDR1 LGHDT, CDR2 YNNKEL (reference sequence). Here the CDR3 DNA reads TGTGCCAGCAGCCAAGCAGGTCCTAACACTGAAGCTTTCTTT. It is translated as CASSQAGPNTEAFF.

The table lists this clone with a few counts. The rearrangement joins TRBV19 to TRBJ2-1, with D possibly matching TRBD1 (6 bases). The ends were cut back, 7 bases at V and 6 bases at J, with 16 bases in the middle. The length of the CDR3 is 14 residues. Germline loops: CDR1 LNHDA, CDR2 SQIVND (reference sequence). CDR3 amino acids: CASMARTASNEQFF. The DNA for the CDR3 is TGTGCCAGTATGGCCAGGACAGCTTCCAATGAGCAGTTCTTC.

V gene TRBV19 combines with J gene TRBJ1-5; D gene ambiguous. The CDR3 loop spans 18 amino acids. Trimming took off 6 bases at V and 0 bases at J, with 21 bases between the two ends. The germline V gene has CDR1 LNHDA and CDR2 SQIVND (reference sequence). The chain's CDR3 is CASRSDRAGSHSNQPQHF. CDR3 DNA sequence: TGTGCCAGTAGGTCGGATAGGGCTGGGAGCCATAGCAATCAGCCCCAGCATTTT.

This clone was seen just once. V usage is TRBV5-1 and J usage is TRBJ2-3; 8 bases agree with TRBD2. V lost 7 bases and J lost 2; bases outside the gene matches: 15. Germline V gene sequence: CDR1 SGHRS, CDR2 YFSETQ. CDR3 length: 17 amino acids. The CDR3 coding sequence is TGCGCCAGCCGATCGGGCGGGGGGCCTTCTTACACAGATACGCAGTATTTT. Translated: CASRSGGGPSYTDTQYF.

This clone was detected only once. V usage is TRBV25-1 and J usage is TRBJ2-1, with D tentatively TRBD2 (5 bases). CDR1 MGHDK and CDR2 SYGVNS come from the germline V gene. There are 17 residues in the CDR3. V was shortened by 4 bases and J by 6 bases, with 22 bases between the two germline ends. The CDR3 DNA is TGTGCCAGCAGTGTTTTTCGGGGAAACTACCTTCCCAATGAGCAGTTCTTC. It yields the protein CASSVFRGNYLPNEQFF.

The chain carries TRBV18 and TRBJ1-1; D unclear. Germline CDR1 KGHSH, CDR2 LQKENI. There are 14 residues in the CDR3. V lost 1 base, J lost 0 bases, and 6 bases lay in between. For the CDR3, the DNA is TGTGCCAGCTCACCACGACAAATGAACACTGAAGCTTTCTTT. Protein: CASSPRQMNTEAFF.

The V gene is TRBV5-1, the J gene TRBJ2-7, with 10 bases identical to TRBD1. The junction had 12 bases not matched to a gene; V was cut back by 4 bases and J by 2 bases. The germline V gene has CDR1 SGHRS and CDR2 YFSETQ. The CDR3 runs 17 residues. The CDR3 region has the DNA TGCGCCAGCAGCCGGGTTGGGGGGACAGGGGAGACCTACGAGCAGTACTTC. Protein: CASSRVGGTGETYEQYF.

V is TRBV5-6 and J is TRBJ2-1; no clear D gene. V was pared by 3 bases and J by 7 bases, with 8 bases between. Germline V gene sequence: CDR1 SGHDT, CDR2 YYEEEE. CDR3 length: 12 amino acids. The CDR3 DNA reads TGTGCCAGCAGCTCTCTCAGAAATGAGCAGTTCTTC. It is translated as CASSSLRNEQFF.

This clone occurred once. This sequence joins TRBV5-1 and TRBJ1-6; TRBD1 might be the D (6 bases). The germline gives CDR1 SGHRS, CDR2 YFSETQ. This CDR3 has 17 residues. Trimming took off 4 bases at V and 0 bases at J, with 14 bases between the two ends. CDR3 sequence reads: CASSRGQRSSYNSPLHF. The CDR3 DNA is TGCGCCAGCAGCCGCGGACAGAGGAGCTCCTATAATTCACCCCTCCACTTT. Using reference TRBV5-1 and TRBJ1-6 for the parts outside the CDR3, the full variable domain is KAGVTQTPRYLIKTRGQQVTLSCSPISGHRSVSWYQQTPGQGLQFLFEYFSETQRNKGNFPGRFSGRQFSNSRSEMNVSTLELGDSALYLCASSRGQRSSYNSPLHFGNGTRLTVT.

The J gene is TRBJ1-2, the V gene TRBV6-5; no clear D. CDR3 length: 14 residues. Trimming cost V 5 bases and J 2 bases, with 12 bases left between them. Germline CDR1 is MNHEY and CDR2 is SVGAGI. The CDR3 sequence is CASSRSQVNYGYTF. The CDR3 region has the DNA TGTGCCAGCAGTCGCTCCCAGGTCAACTATGGCTACACCTTC.

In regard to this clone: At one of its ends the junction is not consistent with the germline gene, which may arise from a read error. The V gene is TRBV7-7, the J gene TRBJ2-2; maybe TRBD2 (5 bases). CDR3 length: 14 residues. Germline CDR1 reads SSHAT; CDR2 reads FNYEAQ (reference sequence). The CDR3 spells CASSLGSGGGELFF. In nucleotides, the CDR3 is TGTGCTAGCAGCTTAGGGAGTGGAGGCGGGGAGCTGTTTTTT.